A single sample is the source of the 27 T cell receptor beta chains below, sequenced in a study of T-cell reconstitution after alpha-beta-depleted transplantation in children. Preparation of the TCRbeta library involved a method that used unique molecular identifiers. TCRdb processed the PCR reads anew with MiXCR; each CDR3 protein has one entry. The top ten hold more than 9% of the sample, which has about 120,000 distinct CDR3 sequences, 23% seen once. Sequenced material: PBMCs, mostly from graft donor cells, taken 180 days after TCRalphabeta/CD19-depleted stem cell transplant. These receptor sequences come from a male patient between 2 and 10 years old who had a stem cell transplant for chronic granulomatous disease, so the T cells may come from the graft donor.

This clonotype was detected ten times or more. CDR3 protein: CASTLGGSDIQYF. CDR3 DNA sequence: TGTGCCAGCACCTTGGGAGGGTCAGACATTCAGTACTTC. The rearrangement uses TRBV12-3 or TRBV12-4 and TRBJ2-4, with TRBD2 matching over 7 bases. CDR3 length equals 13 residues. The trim removed 7 bases at V and 8 bases at J, leaving 8 bases unmatched.

This clonotype has a handful of counts. The chain uses TRBV6-1 and TRBJ2-1, with 14 positions matching TRBD2. The CDR3 runs to 17 residues. Germline CDR1 reads MNHNS; CDR2 reads SASEGT. With V trimmed by 6 bases and J by 0 bases, 4 bases remained unmatched. Here the CDR3 reads CASSRTSGRSSYNEQFF. DNA for the CDR3: TGTGCCAGCAGCCGGACTAGCGGGAGGAGCTCCTACAATGAGCAGTTCTTC.

Ten or more counts support this clonotype. The CDR3 bases are TGCGCCAGCAGCTTGGAATTAGCAGATACGCAGTATTTT. Encoded protein: CASSLELADTQYF. The gene calls are TRBV5-1 and TRBJ2-3, with no clear D. This CDR3 has 13 amino acids. The V gene's germline CDR1 is SGHRS and CDR2 YFSETQ. Trimming pared 0 bases from V and 4 bases from J, leaving 6 bases between.

The rearrangement links TRBV6-2 or TRBV6-3 to TRBJ1-1; no clear D. The CDR3 totals 12 residues. Trimming shortened V by 7 bases and J by 3 bases, and 9 bases separated the two germline ends. In germline, CDR1 is MNHEY, CDR2 SVGEGT. The CDR3 spells CASMGYDTEAFF. DNA for the CDR3: TGTGCCAGCATGGGGTATGACACTGAAGCTTTCTTT.

This clonotype was detected a few times. V and J are TRBV27 and TRBJ2-1; no reliable D call. Germline CDR1 and CDR2: MNHEY and SMNVEV (reference sequence). The V end was cut by 5 bases, the J end by 2 bases, with 16 bases between. This CDR3 spans 16 amino acids. The CDR3 DNA reads TGTGCCAGCAGTATCCGGCGCGAGGTAACCTACAATGAGCAGTTCTTC. Its translation is CASSIRREVTYNEQFF.

This chain connects TRBV5-1 to TRBJ2-1; maybe TRBD2 (6 bases). V gave up 4 bases and J gave up 6 bases, with 17 bases separating them. There are 15 residues in the CDR3. The V gene's germline CDR1 is SGHRS and CDR2 YFSETQ. This CDR3 reads CASSQTGGIVNEQFF. The CDR3 DNA sequence: TGCGCCAGCAGCCAGACGGGCGGGATAGTCAATGAGCAGTTCTTC. Using reference TRBV5-1 and TRBJ2-1 for the parts outside the CDR3, the full variable domain is KAGVTQTPRYLIKTRGQQVTLSCSPISGHRSVSWYQQTPGQGLQFLFEYFSETQRNKGNFPGRFSGRQFSNSRSEMNVSTLELGDSALYLCASSQTGGIVNEQFFGPGTRLTVL.

The chain is built from TRBV27 and TRBJ2-7; perhaps TRBD1 as D (6 bases). CDR1 and CDR2 from the germline V gene are MNHEY and SMNVEV (reference sequence). This CDR3 is built from 13 residues. The V gene lost 5 bases and the J gene lost 3 bases, with 11 bases spanning the gap. This chain's CDR3 is CASSRTGIYEQYF. The CDR3 DNA reads TGTGCCAGCAGTCGAACAGGGATCTACGAGCAGTACTTC.

Ten or more counts support this clonotype. The chain is built from TRBV27 and TRBJ2-1; D is tentatively TRBD1 or TRBD2 (7 bases each). V lost 5 bases and J 3 bases, leaving 14 bases between the germline ends. The CDR3 is 15 residues long. Germline V gives CDR1 MNHEY, CDR2 SMNVEV (reference sequence). This CDR3 is CASSSGTVSYNEQFF. The CDR3 DNA reads TGTGCCAGCAGTAGCGGGACAGTGAGCTACAATGAGCAGTTCTTC.

V and J are TRBV3-1 and TRBJ1-5; possibly TRBD1 for D (5 bases). Germline V gives CDR1 LGHDT, CDR2 YNNKEL (reference sequence). V dropped 4 bases and J dropped 10 bases, with 17 bases sitting between them. CDR3 length: 14 residues. CDR3 in amino acids: CASSLSRQLYPQHF. DNA for the CDR3: TGTGCCAGCAGCCTTTCTAGACAGCTCTACCCCCAGCATTTT.

This clonotype appeared many times. CDR3: CASSQGLAGINEQFF. The CDR3 region has the DNA TGTGCCAGCAGCCAGGGACTAGCGGGAATCAATGAGCAGTTCTTC. This chain links TRBV7-9 with TRBJ2-1; 13 nucleotides agree with TRBD2. The CDR3 extends over 15 amino acids. Trimming cost V 5 bases and J 6 bases; bases outside gene matches: 4. Per the germline V gene, CDR1 is SEHNR and CDR2 is FQNEAQ (reference sequence).

The CDR3 coding sequence is TGTGCCAGCAGTTTATCCGCTAGCGGGAGCACAGATACGCAGTATTTT. This gives the protein CASSLSASGSTDTQYF. The chain is built from TRBV27 and TRBJ2-3; 8 bases line up with TRBD2. CDR3 length: 16 residues. J lost 0 bases, V lost 0 bases, and 2 bases had no gene match. CDR1 and CDR2 (germline): MNHEY, SMNVEV (reference sequence).

In this sample, this clonotype turned up many times. The CDR3 loop reads CASSLTFHNEQFF. Written as DNA, the CDR3 is TGCGCCAGCAGCTTGACCTTCCACAATGAGCAGTTCTTC. The V call is TRBV5-1, the J call TRBJ2-1; D is undetermined. This CDR3 has 13 residues. Between the trimmed V and J ends, which lost 1 base and 5 bases, there was a span of 7 bases. CDR1 and CDR2 (germline): SGHRS, YFSETQ.

The sample holds many counts of this clonotype. The chain uses TRBV27 and TRBJ2-1, with no clear D. From germline, CDR1 is MNHEY and CDR2 SMNVEV (reference sequence). This CDR3 spans 13 amino acids. With 3 bases removed from V and 3 bases from J, the gap between germline ends came to 6 bases. The CDR3 bases are TGTGCCAGCAGTTTCTCAAGCTACAATGAGCAGTTCTTC. The encoded protein is CASSFSSYNEQFF.

In its sample, this clonotype was seen a few times. The CDR3 bases are TGCAGTGCTAGGCCCGGGACAGGGGAATTTGAGCAGTACTTC. This translates into CSARPGTGEFEQYF. The V gene is TRBV20-1, the J gene TRBJ2-7; 10 nucleotides line up with TRBD1. CDR1 is DFQATT, CDR2 SNEGSKA, per germline (reference sequence). V was pared by 3 bases and J by 7 bases, with 9 bases of the junction left unmatched. This CDR3 comprises 14 residues.

At least ten counts were recorded for this clonotype. The J gene is TRBJ2-7, the V gene TRBV5-1; D perhaps matches TRBD1 (6 bases). The V gene lost 0 bases and the J gene lost 4 bases, with 14 bases spanning the gap. Germline V gene lookup returns CDR1 SGHRS and CDR2 YFSETQ. The CDR3 consists of 15 residues. CDR3 region: CASSLVISGEYEQYF. CDR3 sequence (DNA): TGCGCCAGCAGCTTGGTAATTTCAGGGGAGTACGAGCAGTACTTC. Combining the CDR3 with reference TRBV5-1 and TRBJ2-7 gives the whole variable domain KAGVTQTPRYLIKTRGQQVTLSCSPISGHRSVSWYQQTPGQGLQFLFEYFSETQRNKGNFPGRFSGRQFSNSRSEMNVSTLELGDSALYLCASSLVISGEYEQYFGPGTRLTVT.

The chain has TRBV7-9 and TRBJ2-1; the D gene is possibly TRBD2 (6 bases). There are 14 residues in the CDR3. Trimming left V 3 bases short and J 4 bases short, with 10 bases between. Germline assignment: CDR1 SEHNR and CDR2 FQNEAQ (reference sequence). The CDR3 bases are TGTGCCAGCAGCTTTGGGACTTCGTACAATGAGCAGTTCTTC. It codes for CASSFGTSYNEQFF.

This clonotype has just one count. The rearrangement joins TRBV9 to TRBJ2-3, with 7 bases that match TRBD2. The germline gives CDR1 SGDLS, CDR2 YYNGEE. Unmatched junction bases numbered 5, after V lost 0 bases and J lost 1 base. The CDR3 spans 16 residues. CDR3 bases: TGTGCCAGCAGCGTAGGCGAGGGAGGGGGCACAGATACGCAGTATTTT. The encoded protein is CASSVGEGGGTDTQYF.

The rearrangement uses TRBV6-5 and TRBJ1-6, with D unresolved. V lost 5 bases and J lost 9, with 14 bases in between. The length of the CDR3 is 14 residues. CDR1 and CDR2 (germline): MNHEY, SVGAGI. The CDR3 spells CASSNKGVGSPLHF. In DNA, the CDR3 is TGTGCCAGCAGTAACAAGGGTGTCGGTTCACCCCTCCACTTT.

This clonotype was recorded many times. The chain employs TRBV20-1 and TRBJ2-3, with D possibly TRBD1 on 5 matching bases. Trimming pared 6 bases from V and 10 bases from J, leaving 14 bases between. Germline V gives CDR1 DFQATT, CDR2 SNEGSKA (reference sequence). The CDR3 sequence is 11 residues long. This CDR3 reads CSAFWGLAQYF. CDR3 sequence (DNA): TGCAGTGCCTTTTGGGGCCTGGCGCAGTATTTT.

This clonotype occurred many times. The chain is built from TRBV12-3 or TRBV12-4 and TRBJ2-7, with 9 bases aligning to TRBD2. CDR3 length: 16 residues. The trim removed 5 bases at V and 0 bases at J, leaving 8 bases unmatched. The CDR3 DNA follows: TGTGCCAGCAGTCTTCTGGTGCGGGAGGGCTCCTACGAGCAGTACTTC. Its translation: CASSLLVREGSYEQYF.

This clonotype was observed many times. The CDR3 sequence is CSASPQGEGRAHNSYEQYF. The DNA for the CDR3 is TGCAGTGCTTCTCCACAGGGGGAAGGCAGGGCCCATAATTCCTACGAGCAGTACTTC. The rearrangement links TRBV20-1 to TRBJ2-7, with 8 bases identical to TRBD1. The CDR3 totals 19 residues. J lost 1 base, V lost 5 bases, and 22 bases had no gene match. CDR1 and CDR2 (germline): DFQATT, SNEGSKA (reference sequence).

A word on this clonotype: A much larger clone differs from this one at a single base, so this may be a read error. This chain links TRBV7-9 with TRBJ2-4; 7 bases align to TRBD2. Germline CDR1 and CDR2: SEHNR and FQNEAQ (reference sequence). The J segment lost 12 bases and the V segment lost 5 bases, leaving 13 bases of the junction unmatched. The CDR3 runs 14 residues. CDR3 residues: CASSPEPRGYSQYF. DNA of the CDR3: TGTGCCAGCAGCCCGGAGCCGCGGGGGTACAGTCAGTACTTC.

A word on this clonotype: One junction end does not reproduce the germline sequence, and a read error may be involved. The rearrangement links TRBV29-1 to TRBJ2-5, with TRBD2 matching over 14 bases. This CDR3 region has 15 residues. Germline V gives CDR1 SQVTM, CDR2 ANQGSEA. The CDR3 sequence is CTVEGGTSGSETQYF. The CDR3 DNA follows: TGCACCGTTGAAGGGGGGACTAGCGGGAGTGAGACACAGTACTTC. The variable domain in full, with the rest retrieved from reference TRBV29-1 and TRBJ2-5, is SAVISQKPSRDICQRGTSLTIQCQVDSQVTMMFWYRQQPGQSLTLIATANQGSEATYESGFVIDKFPISRPNLTFSTLTVSNMSPEDSSIYLCTVEGGTSGSETQYFGPGTRLLVL.

The table lists this clonotype with a few counts. The chain combines TRBV7-8 with TRBJ1-3, with D tentatively TRBD1 (5 bases). The CDR3 extends over 15 amino acids. CDR1 and CDR2 (germline): SGHVS, FQNEAQ. Trimming shortened V by 3 bases and J by 4 bases, and 13 bases separated the two germline ends. The chain's CDR3 is CASSFAGTRGNTIYF. For the CDR3, the DNA is TGTGCCAGCAGCTTTGCCGGGACCAGAGGAAACACCATATATTTT.

This clonotype was observed at least ten times. The genes are TRBV6-1 and TRBJ2-6; the D is unclear. V was pared by 6 bases and J by 2 bases, with 5 bases between. The CDR3 is 13 residues long. From germline, CDR1 is MNHNS and CDR2 SASEGT. CDR3 in amino acids: CASRDAGANVLTF. CDR3 nucleotide sequence: TGTGCCAGCAGGGACGCTGGGGCCAACGTCCTGACTTTC.

The rearrangement uses TRBV15 and TRBJ2-1; tentative D call: TRBD2 (5 bases). Looked up from germline, CDR1 is LNHNV and CDR2 is YYDKDF (reference sequence). V shed 2 bases and J shed 6 bases, with 14 bases lying between them. The CDR3 totals 15 residues. The CDR3 DNA reads TGTGCCACCAGCAGAACTAGAAGTATTGGCAATGAGCAGTTCTTC. Its protein product is CATSRTRSIGNEQFF.

CDR3 nucleotide sequence: TGTGCCAGCCTCGGGACCGGGACAGGGGGTTCGTGGGTCCCGTACGAGCAGTACTTC. It specifies CASLGTGTGGSWVPYEQYF. The V and J genes are TRBV4-2 and TRBJ2-7, with 11 nucleotides matching TRBD1. The trim removed 8 bases at V and 4 bases at J, leaving 22 bases unmatched. CDR3 length: 19 residues. From germline, CDR1 is LGHNA and CDR2 YNFKEQ.